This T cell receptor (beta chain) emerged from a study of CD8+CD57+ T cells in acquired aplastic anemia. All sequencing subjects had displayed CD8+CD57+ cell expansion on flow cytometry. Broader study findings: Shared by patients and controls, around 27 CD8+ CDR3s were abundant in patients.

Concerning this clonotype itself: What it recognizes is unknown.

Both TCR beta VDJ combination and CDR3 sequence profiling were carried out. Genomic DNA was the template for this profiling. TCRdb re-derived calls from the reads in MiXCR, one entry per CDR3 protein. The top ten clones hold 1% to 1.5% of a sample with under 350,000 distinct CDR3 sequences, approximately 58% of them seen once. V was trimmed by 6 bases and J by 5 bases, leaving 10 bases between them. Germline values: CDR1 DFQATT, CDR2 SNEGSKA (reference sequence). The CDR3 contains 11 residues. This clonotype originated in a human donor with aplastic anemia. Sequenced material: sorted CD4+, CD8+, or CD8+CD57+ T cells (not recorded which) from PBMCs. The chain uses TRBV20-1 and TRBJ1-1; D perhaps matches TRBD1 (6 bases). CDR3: CSAGAETEAFF. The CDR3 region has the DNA TGCAGTGCGGGGGCCGAAACTGAAGCTTTCTTT.